This section outlines one T cell receptor beta chain sequence together with its context. Its antigen has not been determined. No base-level quality is on record; no much larger clone is a single base apart. Cut back by 2 bases and 8 bases, the V and J ends lie 18 bases apart. The germline V gene (reference sequence) gives CDR1 as MNHEY and CDR2 as SMNVEV. From the cysteine up to the phenylalanine, the CDR3 has a length of 16 residues. Only the CDR3 DNA is retained, 48 bases long and in frame from the first base. The library was prepared using the immunoSEQ multiplex PCR assay. For the multiplex PCR, a mixture combining 60 forward primers for TCR Vbeta segments and 13 reverse primers for TCR Jbeta segments was used. The CDR3 region of rearranged TCR beta genes was amplified from genomic DNA with a multiplex PCR assay. Amplified TCR beta libraries were sequenced as 87-base-pair reads on the Illumina HiSeq System. The published analysis was carried out like this. A later analysis counted tens of millions of unique TCR beta chains across the 640 or so repertoires, and around 9.9 million of these chains were shared by at least two donors. A nearest-neighbor algorithm error-corrected the raw reads and collapsed the reads into unique sequences, merging closely related sequences to remove PCR and sequencing errors. Alignment of CDR3 sequences to IMGT reference sequences was used to assign V, D and J gene segments. For a sequence to be retained, at least a six-nucleotide match to both a V gene segment and a J gene segment was required. A rearrangement counted as productive if the CDR3 had no stop codons and remained in frame with V and J, and every other rearrangement counted as non-productive. Following IMGT convention, CDR3 was defined as the stretch from the second conserved V-encoded cysteine up to the conserved J-encoded phenylalanine. The earlier analysis of about 590 of the donors excluded sequences that lacked an unambiguous match to a single V gene segment. An earlier analysis of almost 600 of the donors classified V segments as functional when productive rearrangements were above 56.7% and as segregating when the standard deviation between donors was above 5%. A statistical classification framework was developed to diagnose cytomegalovirus status using the catalog of TCR beta chain sequences. V and J gene assignment, in a later analysis, came from comparing TCR nucleotide sequences with IMGT/GENE-DB human TR gene sequences. The TCRdist pipeline was used in a later analysis to assign CDR3 sequences and most-parsimonious VDJ recombination scenarios. A later analysis defined each TCR beta chain by its CDR3 amino acid sequence plus V-gene family, and excluded reads lacking a unique V-gene family. In a later analysis, fewer than 600 highly shared, low-generation-probability nucleotide sequences were removed to address suspected cross-contamination and a sequencing artifact. In a later analysis, a clonal expansion index was calculated for each public chain from normalized within-repertoire ranks of inferred template counts. Generation probabilities in a later analysis came from a VDJ recombination model fitted to out-of-frame rearrangements, and those results were checked against IGoR. A later analysis scored TCR-TCR, TCR-HLA and TCR-CMV co-occurrence with hypergeometric tests, applying a repertoire-size bias correction to TCR pairs. In a later analysis, false discovery rates were estimated by permuting HLA or CMV assignments 20 times. A later analysis grouped co-occurring TCRs with DBSCAN, adding TCRdist sequence similarity when clustering within HLA-allele-positive subsets. Repertoires with fewer than 30,000 or more than 120,000 public chains were left out of co-occurrence clustering, as were a few repertoires with anomalous nucleotide sharing. Entries here come from immuneACCESS through TCRdb and include only in-frame sequences with V and J called. Some clones fail to appear in such tables; in the studies checked, an unresolved V gene covers under half of the shortfall, and the cause of the remainder is unknown. That table is the source of V, J and clone size, and D and trimming were worked out from the DNA. The sample table contains approximately 170,000 clones; only one count was recorded for 75% of them. 4.9% of the sample is taken by the ten largest.

This entry comes from a study of cytomegalovirus exposure and HLA in healthy donors (dated by TCRdb to 2017 to 2019). Turning to the overall study: An earlier analysis of more than 550 of the donors reported approximately 300 Gb of sequence data and 117 million unique TCR beta sequences obtained from around 180 million T cells. HLA typing included class I and class II loci at four-digit resolution. Across around 400 genotyped donors of the cohort, an average of about 220,000 unique TCR beta nucleotide sequences per donor were sequenced, and 15% to 20% of those sequences were non-productive. To predict cytomegalovirus infection status, the study brought together high-throughput TCR immunosequencing, statistical association of individual TCRs with disease status, and machine learning. Alongside the repertoire data, information on donor age, sex, ethnicity and CMV serostatus was compiled. A few DR-DQ haplotypes were treated as single units for association and clustering because of strong linkage in the cohort. A separate validation cohort of 100 to 150 different subjects was used in addition to the roughly 700-subject first cohort. In an earlier analysis of more than 550 of the donors, high-throughput TCR beta sequencing was used to judge whether each TCR beta V gene segment behaved as functional or pseudogenic. Every repertoire in the discovery cohort had been generated on one and the same sequencing platform. In a later genetic analysis, genome-wide SNP genotypes for about three fifths of the 666 donors were used, and that subset was treated as a discovery cohort. To study patterns of TCR occurrence, a later analysis re-analyzed previously published TCR beta repertoires from more than 550 donors and added high-resolution HLA genotyping. In the later analysis, no new phenotypic data were used to find candidate immune exposures; instead, reliance was placed on TCR beta sequences and their occurrence across donors. The study aimed to test whether signatures of past pathogen exposure could be identified by cataloging public T cell receptors. Of the roughly 400 genotyped donors, roughly 85% fell in the genetic ancestry cluster associated with self-reported Caucasian donors. Roughly 300 gigabases of sequencing data and tens of millions of unique TCR sequences made up an early release that covered 500 to 700 HLA-typed donors. The T cell repertoires of 550 to 850 subjects were profiled by immunosequencing and related to cytomegalovirus serostatus. The number of donors typed differed by locus, with about 629-640 for A, B, C, DRB1 and DQB1, around 520 for DQA1, 600 to 610 for DPA1, and over 400 for DPB1.

The cohort comprised 710 or so healthy bone marrow donors. Cohort members were all nominally healthy when sampled, although unrecorded immune exposures were likely present. The donor was CMV seronegative and was included in the group of over 300 seronegative cohort members. A peripheral blood sample was provided by each donor, and peripheral blood mononuclear cells were used for TCR beta sequencing. Genomic DNA was extracted from the blood cell samples with the Qiagen DNeasy Blood Extraction Kit. What the research found in general, with its limitations: Some IMGT-functional V segments, including TRBV6-2 and TRBV6-3, could not be distinguished by the 87-base-pair reads and were therefore excluded. In a later genetic analysis, a missense DCLRE1C variant was associated with V-gene and J-gene trimming of TCR beta chains, and the association was replicated in an independent cohort. The only immune exposure information available for the cohort was CMV serostatus. In an earlier analysis of around 600 of the donors, most TCR beta V segments were observed in productive rearrangements about 90% or about 30% of the time, broadly matching IMGT annotations. The classifier was reported to diagnose cytomegalovirus status with high specificity and sensitivity in both the original and validation cohorts. According to the authors, the approach could potentially be generalized to other disease states and immunological phenotypes. Correlated functional status among segregating V segments might be attributable to linkage disequilibrium, but an unknown experimental factor could not be ruled out. Presence/absence analyses assumed roughly uniform sequencing depth across donors, an assumption that may not hold. A few of the identified cytomegalovirus-associated TCR beta chains were confirmed in vitro to be specific for cytomegalovirus antigens. In a later analysis, the rate of TCR association differed among HLA loci, with DRB1 alleles having the most associated TCRs and HLA-C alleles having the fewest. Strong co-occurrence of HLA alleles, especially DR and DQ, made assigning TCR associations to individual alleles difficult. Because counts were too low, roughly 17 rarely observed V segments, including chromosome 9 orphons, were left out of the earlier analysis of 587 of the donors. In a later analysis, most CMV-associated TCR beta chains were found to appear HLA-restricted, with HLA associations seemingly driven largely by CMV exposure. A cluster of highly shared sequence variants was judged likely to be a technical artifact of the sequencing pipeline. Specific HLA alleles were associated with 16,951 TCR beta sequences at a false discovery rate of 0.05 in a later analysis. The study listed over 150 TCR beta chains as associated with cytomegalovirus. According to a later genetic analysis, donors in an Asian-associated ancestry cluster had fewer N-insertions in productive TCRs than the approximately 610-donor mean. A further reported finding was that TCR beta sequences accurately predicted the HLA-A and HLA-B alleles for most subjects in the first cohort. Most TCR sequences were seen in very few donors, while some public TCRs were found in many individuals. In a later analysis, HLA-associated TCR beta chains showed more clonal expansion and lower generation probabilities than non-associated chains that were equally common. In this cohort, only TCR beta chains were sequenced, and detectable features were limited by the absence of alpha or paired-chain data. A later analysis reported that several top co-occurrence clusters appeared linked to parvovirus B19, influenza, CMV and Epstein-Barr virus. HLA typing was unavailable for some donors at each locus, so association tests used only the typed subset.

The clonotype comes from a male donor in good health and CMV-seronegative. Specimen: PBMCs. The chain couples TRBV27 to TRBJ1-4; confidence is insufficient to name the D gene. In nucleotides, the sequence is TGTGCCAGCAGTTTAAGCTTCGGAGGGCTAGGGGAAAAACTGTTTTTT. Translated, this is CASSLSFGGLGEKLFF. The reference TRBV27 and TRBJ1-4 proteins fill in what lies around the CDR3, so the full variable domain reads EAQVTQNPRYLITVTGKKLTVTCSQNMNHEYMSWYRQDPGLGLRQIYYSMNVEVTDKGDVPEGYKVSRKEKRNFPLILESPSPNQTSLYFCASSLSFGGLGEKLFFGSGTQLSVL.